These T cell receptor beta chains were read from a single sample in a study of PD-1 blockade in classical Hodgkin lymphoma. Profiled with immunoSEQ multiplex PCR; TCRdb holds only in-frame clones, not every one. The data hold under 110,000 clones, with around 89% observed a single time. Source: peripheral blood mononuclear cells (PBMCs), taken before the second cycle of nivolumab. The receptors were gathered from a human donor with classical Hodgkin lymphoma. CDR3s include the opening cysteine and the closing phenylalanine or tryptophan. Each record gives: CDR3 length, V gene, clone size, D gene, J gene, CDR3 DNA, CDR3 protein. A D gene is named only where the DNA matches it firmly. Clone size is given for some rows only: seen once, a few or many times, or a class if the clone is expanded.

>14|TRBV5-1|NA|NA|TRBJ1-1
TGCGCCAGCAGCTTGGGGGGCCGGAACACTGAAGCTTTCTTT
CASSLGGRNTEAFF
>15|TRBV13|once|TRBD1|TRBJ1-5
TGTGCCAGCAGCACACAGGGACAGCGGGGTCAGCCCCAGCATTTT
CASSTQGQRGQPQHF
>12|TRBV19|few|NA|TRBJ1-2
TGTGCCAGTAGTAACAGGAAGAATGGCTACACCTTC
CASSNRKNGYTF
>16|TRBV27|NA|NA|TRBJ2-1
TGTGCCAGCAGTTTGTATACCCCGGGCCTCTACAATGAGCAGTTCTTC
CASSLYTPGLYNEQFF
>14|TRBV28|NA|NA|TRBJ1-2
TGTGCCACCCAAACCAGACAGGAGGTGGATGGCTACACCTTC
CATQTRQEVDGYTF
>14|TRBV11-2|once|TRBD1|TRBJ1-1
TGTGCCAGCAGCTTAGCCCCGACAGGGGGCGAAGCTTTCTTT
CASSLAPTGGEAFF
>15|TRBV4-2|few|NA|TRBJ1-3
TGTGCCAGCAGCCAAGTCGGCGGGAACTGGAACACCATATATTTT
CASSQVGGNWNTIYF
>16|TRBV30|NA|TRBD1|TRBJ2-7
TGTGCCTGGAGTGTACAATTAGGGACAGCTTACTACGAGCAGTACTTC
CAWSVQLGTAYYEQYF
>14|TRBV30|NA|TRBD1|TRBJ1-4
TGTGCCGGCACCGGAGGGACAGTGGATGAAAAACTGTTTTTT
CAGTGGTVDEKLFF
>12|TRBV28|NA|TRBD1|TRBJ2-5
TGTGCCAGCAGTTCAGACAGGGTAACCCAGTACTTC
CASSSDRVTQYF
>14|TRBV30|NA|NA|TRBJ1-1
TGTGCCTGGAGTGGGGCCGATTGGAACACTGAAGCTTTCTTT
CAWSGADWNTEAFF
>14|TRBV19|NA|NA|TRBJ1-5
TGTGCCAGTAGTATAGCCCCGATGGGTCAGCCCCAGCATTTT
CASSIAPMGQPQHF
>15|TRBV19|NA|TRBD1|TRBJ1-5
TGTGCCAGTAGGGCTCAGGGGGCAGGAAATCAGCCCCAGCATTTT
CASRAQGAGNQPQHF
>15|TRBV11-2|NA|TRBD2|TRBJ2-3
TGTGCCAGCACCCCCGAGGGCGGGGGGCAGACTCTTGAGTATTTT
CASTPEGGGQTLEYF
>14|TRBV27|NA|TRBD1|TRBJ2-7
TGTGCCAGCAGTTCGGGACAGGTGGGACACGAGCAGTACTTC
CASSSGQVGHEQYF
>14|TRBV28|once|TRBD1|TRBJ2-5
TGTGCCAGCCTCACAGGGGGCCCCCAAGAGACCCAGTACTTC
CASLTGGPQETQYF
>15|TRBV27|NA|TRBD1|TRBJ1-1
TGTGCCAGCAGTTCGGAGACAGGGCGGGGACCTGAAGCTTTCTTT
CASSSETGRGPEAFF
>15|TRBV2|NA|TRBD1|TRBJ2-7
TGTGCCAGCAGTACCCAGGGGGCTTTTAGGAACGAGCAGTACTTC
CASSTQGAFRNEQYF
>13|TRBV19|NA|NA|TRBJ2-7
TGTGCCAGTAGTAACCGGGACGTCTACGAGCAGTACTTC
CASSNRDVYEQYF
>20|TRBV23-1|NA|TRBD2|TRBJ2-1
TGCGCCAGCAGTCAATCGACTAGCGGGGGGGTCCCGGGTAGGAACAATGAGCAGTTCTTC
CASSQSTSGGVPGRNNEQFF
>14|TRBV5-1|once|TRBD1|TRBJ2-5
TGCGCCAGCAGCCGACTGATGGACAGGGAGACCCAGTACTTC
CASSRLMDRETQYF
>14|TRBV4-1|NA|NA|TRBJ1-2
TGCGCCAGCAGCCAAGATCGACAGAACTATGGCTACACCTTC
CASSQDRQNYGYTF
>15|TRBV6-5|NA|NA|TRBJ1-2
TGTGCCAGCAGTACCCCGCCAGGGGTCAACTATGGCTACACCTTC
CASSTPPGVNYGYTF
>16|TRBV7-8|NA|TRBD1|TRBJ2-3
TGTGCCAGCAGCTTAGAAGTAGGACAGGGTGGAGATACGCAGTATTTT
CASSLEVGQGGDTQYF
>15|TRBV5-6|NA|NA|TRBJ1-3
TGTGCCAGCAGTTCCCCCGGATTCTCTGGAAACACCATATATTTT
CASSSPGFSGNTIYF
>15|TRBV19|once|NA|TRBJ1-2
TGTGCCAGTAGTCCTGAGGGCCAAGGGATCTATGGCTACACCTTC
CASSPEGQGIYGYTF
>15|TRBV7-9|once|TRBD2|TRBJ2-3
TGTGCCAGCAGCTTAGGACTAGCGGGGGCAGATACGCAGTATTTT
CASSLGLAGADTQYF
>15|TRBV11-2|NA|TRBD1|TRBJ2-7
TGTGCCAGCAGCTTAGATGGGGGACAGGGTGGCGAGCAGTACTTC
CASSLDGGQGGEQYF
>16|TRBV15|NA|NA|TRBJ1-5
TGTGCCACCAGCAGAGATGGCGGGGTGGGCAATCAGCCCCAGCATTTT
CATSRDGGVGNQPQHF
>13|TRBV30|NA|TRBD1|TRBJ1-5
TGTGCCTGGTCCGACAGGGACAATCAGCCCCAGCATTTT
CAWSDRDNQPQHF
>14|TRBV7-8|NA|NA|TRBJ2-7
TGTGCCAGCAGCTTCGGACTCACTCCCTACGAGCAGTACTTC
CASSFGLTPYEQYF
>15|TRBV6-5|NA|TRBD1|TRBJ2-7
TGTGCCAGCAGTTCCACCGGGACAGTGTCCTACGAGCAGTACTTC
CASSSTGTVSYEQYF